These 28 T cell receptor beta chains originate from one sample sequenced in a study of beta chain features in type 1 diabetes. General study findings and limits: For Type 1 diabetes patients, all four CD4+ subsets carried TCRB CDR3s that were moderately but significantly shorter.

Their specific antigens are unknown. The entirety of the isolated RNA underwent reverse transcription, so expressed TCRB transcripts were sequenced. TCRdb keeps only in-frame clones here, not all; method: immunoSEQ multiplex PCR. The data show around 130,000 clones, 16% seen once. Specimen: central memory CD4+ T cells from blood. All receptors derive from a man aged 30-40 years with type 1 diabetes.

This clone occurred a few times. V and J are TRBV2 and TRBJ2-7; TRBD1 might be the D (6 bases). Germline V lookup: CDR1 SNHLY, CDR2 FYNNEI. The CDR3 extends over 11 amino acids. Between the trimmed V and J ends, which lost 6 bases and 6 bases, there was a span of 9 bases. CDR3 DNA: TGTGCCAGCAGGCTACAGGGCGAGCAGTACTTC. Encoded protein: CASRLQGEQYF.

The table lists this clone with many counts. The CDR3 region has the DNA TGTGCCAGCAGACTGGACAGCTCCTACGAGCAGTACTTC. This encodes CASRLDSSYEQYF. This chain joins TRBV28 and TRBJ2-7; TRBD1 is a possible D gene (6 bases). The V gene's germline CDR1 is MDHEN and CDR2 SYDVKM. CDR3 size: 13 residues. The V end was cut by 6 bases, the J end by 0 bases, with 9 bases between.

In this sample, this clone turned up many times. This chain links TRBV4-3 with TRBJ2-4, with a weak D call TRBD1 (6 bases). Trimming took 3 bases from V and 7 from J, leaving 16 bases between them. The CDR3 is 15 residues long. Germline V gives CDR1 LGHNA, CDR2 YSLEER. In DNA form, the CDR3 reads TGCGCCAGCAGCCAGGGACCGGGAAGGGGGAACATTCAGTACTTC. Its translation: CASSQGPGRGNIQYF.

A few counts support this clone. This chain joins TRBV18 and TRBJ2-6; possibly TRBD1 or TRBD2 for D (5 bases each). The V and J ends lost 3 bases and 0 bases respectively, with 18 bases between them. Germline V lookup: CDR1 KGHSH, CDR2 LQKENI. The CDR3 sequence is 19 residues long. The chain's CDR3 is CASSPLPGRAASGANVLTF. The CDR3 region has the DNA TGTGCCAGCTCACCTCTTCCGGGACGCGCAGCCTCTGGGGCCAACGTCCTGACTTTC.

This clone has a handful of counts. This chain connects TRBV2 to TRBJ2-3, with TRBD1 as a possible D gene (5 bases). The CDR3 is 16 residues long. V lost 7 bases, J lost 0 bases, and 17 bases lay in between. Germline lookup yields CDR1 SNHLY and CDR2 FYNNEI. The CDR3 DNA is TGTGCCAGCAACAGCTTCGACAGAGTAAGCACAGATACGCAGTATTTT. Its translation: CASNSFDRVSTDTQYF.

This clone was detected only a few times. The chain uses TRBV7-9 and TRBJ2-2; D not resolved. CDR1 is SEHNR, CDR2 FQNEAQ, per germline (reference sequence). The CDR3 sequence is 13 residues long. V was shortened by 4 bases and J by 5 bases, with 8 bases between the two germline ends. CDR3: CASSYGVTGELFF. The CDR3 DNA follows: TGTGCCAGCAGCTATGGGGTAACCGGGGAGCTGTTTTTT.

This clone was picked up a small number of times. V and J are TRBV4-3 and TRBJ1-2; unclear D gene. CDR1 and CDR2 (germline): LGHNA, YSLEER. CDR3 length: 13 amino acids. The V end lost 0 bases, the J end lost 8 bases, and 10 bases lay between the germline ends. CDR3 DNA sequence: TGCGCCAGCAGCCAAGAGGATGGCGGAGGCTACACCTTC. Translated: CASSQEDGGGYTF.

The genes are TRBV15 and TRBJ2-2; D is unclear. Trimming shortened V by 0 bases and J by 6 bases, and 11 bases separated the two germline ends. The CDR3 sequence is 15 residues long. Germline V gene data show CDR1 as LNHNV and CDR2 as YYDKDF (reference sequence). CDR3 amino acids: CATSRDLELSGELFF. In DNA, the CDR3 is TGTGCCACCAGCAGAGATCTCGAACTATCCGGGGAGCTGTTTTTT.

This clone was observed a handful of times. The chain employs TRBV30 and TRBJ2-1; D is unresolved. With 4 bases removed from V and 4 bases from J, the gap between germline ends came to 8 bases. CDR3 size: 12 residues. Looked up from germline, CDR1 is GTSNPN and CDR2 is SVGIG (reference sequence). The CDR3 protein is CAWIMGYNEQFF. The CDR3, as DNA: TGTGCCTGGATAATGGGGTACAATGAGCAGTTCTTC.

This clone has only a few counts. The rearrangement uses TRBV29-1 and TRBJ2-1; D is ambiguous. The CDR3 extends over 11 amino acids. CDR1 is SQVTM, CDR2 ANQGSEA, per germline. Trimming left V 5 bases short and J 4 bases short, with 6 bases between. The DNA for the CDR3 is TGCAGCGTTTTGCTATACAATGAGCAGTTCTTC. It codes for CSVLLYNEQFF.

V usage is TRBV9 and J usage is TRBJ2-5, with D perhaps given as TRBD1 or TRBD2 (5 bases each). Looked up from germline, CDR1 is SGDLS and CDR2 is YYNGEE. The V gene lost 1 base and the J gene lost 5 bases, with 18 bases spanning the gap. This CDR3 region has 16 residues. CDR3 sequence: CASSVSGSGQHETQYF. The CDR3 bases are TGTGCCAGCAGCGTATCAGGTTCGGGGCAGCATGAGACCCAGTACTTC.

This clone was recorded a few times. The chain is built from TRBV7-2 and TRBJ2-3; weak D call: TRBD2 (7 bases). Germline V CDR1 and CDR2: SGHTA, FQGNSA. The V gene lost 1 base and the J gene lost 14 bases, with 19 bases spanning the gap. This CDR3 has 14 residues. Here the CDR3 DNA reads TGTGCCAGCAGCTTAGAAGGAGGCGGGGGACAATCGTATTTT. Protein product: CASSLEGGGGQSYF.

This chain uses TRBV5-1 with TRBJ2-7; no clear D. Germline CDR1 and CDR2: SGHRS and YFSETQ. This CDR3 has 12 residues. V lost 2 bases and J lost 6, with 9 bases in between. CDR3 sequence reads: CASSFTQLEQYF. CDR3 DNA sequence: TGCGCCAGCAGCTTTACGCAACTCGAGCAGTACTTC. Full variable domain (outside the CDR3, taken from reference TRBV5-1 and TRBJ2-7): KAGVTQTPRYLIKTRGQQVTLSCSPISGHRSVSWYQQTPGQGLQFLFEYFSETQRNKGNFPGRFSGRQFSNSRSEMNVSTLELGDSALYLCASSFTQLEQYFGPGTRLTVT.

The rearrangement joins TRBV10-3 to TRBJ2-5; 8 bases are a match to TRBD1. Losses at the gene ends were 6 bases for V and 4 bases for J; bases not matched to a gene: 7. This CDR3 has 14 residues. The germline CDR1 and CDR2 sequences are ENHRY and SYGVKD. The CDR3 sequence is CAIRTDRDGETQYF. CDR3 in DNA: TGTGCCATCAGGACGGACAGGGACGGAGAGACCCAGTACTTC.

This chain uses TRBV4-2 with TRBJ1-1; no reliable D call. CDR3 length: 15 amino acids. Trimming shortened V by 1 base and J by 0 bases, and 9 bases separated the two germline ends. Germline CDR1 is LGHNA and CDR2 is YNFKEQ. CDR3 protein: CASSQVGGMNTEAFF. In DNA form, the CDR3 reads TGTGCCAGCAGCCAAGTCGGCGGCATGAACACTGAAGCTTTCTTT.

V is TRBV28 and J is TRBJ2-7; D gene ambiguous. This CDR3 region has 13 residues. Germline-derived CDR1 and CDR2 are MDHEN and SYDVKM. Between the trimmed V and J ends, which lost 4 bases and 3 bases, there was a span of 10 bases. The CDR3 here is CASSYGQDYEQYF. DNA of the CDR3: TGTGCCAGCAGTTACGGGCAGGACTACGAGCAGTACTTC.

This clone has a handful of counts. V is TRBV14 and J is TRBJ1-2; 10 nucleotides align to TRBD1. Trimming at V came to 1 base and at J to 8 bases, leaving 4 bases not matched to a gene. The CDR3 runs to 14 residues. Germline assignment: CDR1 SGHDN and CDR2 FVKESK. CDR3 coding DNA: TGTGCCAGCAGCCAAGTGGGGACAGGGGACGGCTACACCTTC. Protein: CASSQVGTGDGYTF.

The chain is built from TRBV7-8 and TRBJ2-7, with a tentative D call TRBD1 (6 bases). This CDR3 spans 15 amino acids. The V gene lost 5 bases and the J gene lost 3 bases, with 17 bases spanning the gap. Germline-derived CDR1 and CDR2 are SGHVS and FQNEAQ. CDR3 protein: CASSPYRTVFYEQYF. The CDR3 DNA is TGTGCCAGCAGCCCTTATCGGACAGTCTTCTACGAGCAGTACTTC.

The J gene is TRBJ1-1, the V gene TRBV10-3, with D unclear. The germline V gene has CDR1 ENHRY and CDR2 SYGVKD. The CDR3 covers 13 residues. The V end lost 3 bases, the J end lost 4 bases, and 9 bases lay between the germline ends. The CDR3 loop is CAISDYMGTEAFF. Here the CDR3 DNA reads TGTGCCATCAGTGACTACATGGGCACTGAAGCTTTCTTT.

CDR3 sequence: CASSLGTTNNEQFF. As DNA, the CDR3 is TGTGCCAGCAGCTTAGGGACTACAAACAATGAGCAGTTCTTC. The chain joins TRBV7-2 to TRBJ2-1, with a tentative D call TRBD2 (6 bases). There are 14 residues in the CDR3. From germline, CDR1 is SGHTA and CDR2 FQGNSA. The ends were cut back, 1 base at V and 5 bases at J, with 9 bases in the middle.

The gene calls are TRBV11-2 and TRBJ1-1, with D unclear. Germline V gene sequence: CDR1 SGHAT, CDR2 FQNNGV. This CDR3 region has 15 residues. V was clipped by 4 bases and J by 2 bases, with 14 bases between them. The CDR3 sequence is CASSSGRRLNTEAFF. The CDR3 bases are TGTGCCAGCAGCTCTGGACGGAGATTAAACACTGAAGCTTTCTTT.

This clone has a handful of counts. CDR3 sequence (DNA): TGCAGCGTGCTACAGGGGACTGGGACCCAGTACTTC. This translates into CSVLQGTGTQYF. V is TRBV29-1 and J is TRBJ2-5; tentatively, D is TRBD1 (7 bases). The CDR3 contains 12 residues. Germline V CDR1 and CDR2: SQVTM, ANQGSEA. Deletions cut 6 bases from V and 7 bases from J, with 15 bases between.

The chain combines TRBV7-2 with TRBJ2-2; 8 bases agree with TRBD2. The CDR3 is 18 amino acids. Germline lookup yields CDR1 SGHTA and CDR2 FQGNSA. V lost 1 base and J lost 6; bases outside the gene matches: 13. In nucleotides, the CDR3 is TGTGCCAGCAGCTTAGAATCGCGGACTAGCCGGTTCGCCGGGGAGCTGTTTTTT. Translation gives CASSLESRTSRFAGELFF.

The CDR3 loop is CASTSGTATNRPLHF. The CDR3 region has the DNA TGTGCCAGCACCTCAGGTACAGCGACCAACAGGCCCCTCCACTTT. The chain carries TRBV27 and TRBJ1-6, with a tentative D call TRBD1 (5 bases). There are 15 residues in the CDR3. V was cut by 7 bases and J by 13 bases, with 23 bases left in between. The germline CDR1 and CDR2 sequences are MNHEY and SMNVEV (reference sequence).

The sample holds a few counts of this clone. This sequence joins TRBV18 and TRBJ1-4, with 11 positions matching TRBD1. Per the germline V gene, CDR1 is KGHSH and CDR2 is LQKENI. With 0 bases clipped from V and 5 bases from J, the junction kept 2 bases outside the gene matches. This CDR3 has 16 residues. The CDR3 region has the DNA TGTGCCAGCTCACCACCCGGGACAGGGGGGAATGAAAAACTGTTTTTT. It codes for CASSPPGTGGNEKLFF.

This clone was seen more than once but under ten times. The gene calls are TRBV19 and TRBJ2-1; 8 bases match TRBD1. Germline values: CDR1 LNHDA, CDR2 SQIVND (reference sequence). The CDR3 is 15 residues long. V shed 6 bases, J shed 1 base, and the junction held 5 bases outside the gene matches. CDR3 sequence: CASSYDRGSYNEQFF. The DNA of the CDR3 is TGTGCCAGTAGCTACGACAGGGGATCCTACAATGAGCAGTTCTTC.

This sequence joins TRBV30 and TRBJ1-5, with a possible D match to TRBD1 (6 bases). The CDR3 length is 12 residues. The V end was cut by 2 bases, the J end by 5 bases, with 7 bases between. Looked up from germline, CDR1 is GTSNPN and CDR2 is SVGIG (reference sequence). The DNA of the CDR3 is TGTGCCTGGAGTCCAGGGGATCAGCCCCAGCATTTT. It specifies CAWSPGDQPQHF.

This clone was seen only a few times. Other DNA variants within this sample encode the same CDR3. The chain recombines TRBV9 with TRBJ2-7; D not certain. Germline V gene lookup returns CDR1 SGDLS and CDR2 YYNGEE. There are 12 residues in the CDR3. The germline V and J ends were trimmed by 0 bases and 3 bases, with 4 bases remaining between them. The chain's CDR3 is CASSVDSYEQYF. The CDR3 DNA reads as TGTGCCAGCAGCGTAGACAGCTACGAGCAGTACTTC.